The T cell receptor beta chain described here comes from a study of blood T cell repertoires in COVID-19 (dated by TCRdb to the early 2020s). Study-wide context: Samples covering the acute and convalescent phases of COVID-19 were provided by collaborators in the United States, Italy and Spain. The material from the prospective study consisted of cDNA or gDNA derived from T cells, B-cell-depleted T cells, or PBMCs. Deeply sampled blood TCRbeta repertoires from subjects exposed to, actively infected with, or recovered from COVID-19 were included in the dataset. A freely available public database, intended as a resource for researchers studying the immune response to SARS-CoV-2, is where the repertoires were released. The samples were drawn from two sources: the first 160 participants of the ongoing ImmuneRACE study, and over 1,000 subjects contributed by 6 global collaborators. A de-identified subject ID, COVID-19 status, age in years and sex were almost always included in the sample metadata. HLA class I and class II types, where available, came from metadata supplied by the sample provider rather than from assay-based typing. Here is what the overall study found, with its caveats: The amount of clinical and demographic metadata varied by source and participant and was provided uncurated.

As for this clone: This clone's antigen is unknown. Base qualities were left out, and no much larger clone turns up one base away.

The immunoSEQ Assay, a bias-controlled multiplex PCR, was used to amplify TCRbeta CDR3 regions from genomic DNA. The source study handled its data this way. The number of nucleated cells in each sample was estimated from the amplification of reference gene primers within the assay. To quantify the absolute abundance of each unique TCRbeta CDR3 rearrangement, sequence reads were collapsed and filtered. For each sample, productive Simpson clonality was calculated as the square root of Simpson's diversity index over productive rearrangements. TCRdb holds this immuneACCESS table with in-frame rearrangements only. Some clones are missing; in checked studies, unresolved V genes explain under half, and the rest has no known cause. That table furnishes V, J and clone size, whereas the DNA furnished D and trimming. Counted in this sample were 300,000 or so clones; about 86% of them appeared once. The ten largest clones capture about 4% of the sample.

Taken from cysteine to phenylalanine, the CDR3 has 14 residues. Only the CDR3 region is kept as DNA, spanning 42 bases read in frame from base 1. The germline V gene gives CDR1 as KGHSH and CDR2 as LQKENI. Here V drops 2 bases and J drops 8 bases, and the junction holds 3 bases not matched to any gene. Participants in the prospective study were aged roughly 18 to 100 years, lived in 24 United States geographic areas, and enrolled through a virtual design. To assign participants to cohorts, the prospective study relied on clinical history that participants themselves reported in a screening survey and a study questionnaire. Each participant in the prospective study had whole blood, serum and a nasopharyngeal or oropharyngeal swab collected by mobile phlebotomists. Additional blood draws and questionnaires over an approximately two-month period could optionally be provided by prospective study participants. Blood samples from the prospective study were shipped frozen or at room temperature prior to DNA extraction.

Sequenced material: PBMCs or T cells enriched from blood (not recorded which). The V gene is TRBV18 and the J gene is TRBJ1-6, with 7 middle bases fitting TRBD1. The sequence was obtained from a woman aged 40-49 years with acute COVID-19. The CDR3 corresponds to CASSPLTGDSPLHF. The DNA reads TGTGCCAGCTCACCATTAACAGGGGATTCACCCCTCCACTTT.